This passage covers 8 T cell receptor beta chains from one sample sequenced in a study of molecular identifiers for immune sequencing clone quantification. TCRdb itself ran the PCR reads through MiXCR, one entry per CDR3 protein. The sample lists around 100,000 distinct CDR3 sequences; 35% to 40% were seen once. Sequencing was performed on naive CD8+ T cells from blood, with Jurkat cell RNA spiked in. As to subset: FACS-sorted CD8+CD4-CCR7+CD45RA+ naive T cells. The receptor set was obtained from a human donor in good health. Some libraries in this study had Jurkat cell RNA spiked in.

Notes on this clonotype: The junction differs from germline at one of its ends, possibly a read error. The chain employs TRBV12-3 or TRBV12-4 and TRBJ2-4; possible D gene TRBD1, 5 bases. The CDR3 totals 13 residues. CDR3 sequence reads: CASSVAGKNIQYF. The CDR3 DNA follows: TGTGCCAGCAGTGTAGCAGGGAAAAACATTCAGTACTTC.

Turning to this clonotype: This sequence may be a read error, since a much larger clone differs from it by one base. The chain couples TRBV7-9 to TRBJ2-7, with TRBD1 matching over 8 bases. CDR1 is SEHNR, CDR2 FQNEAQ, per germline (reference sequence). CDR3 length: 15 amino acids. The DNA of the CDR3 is TGTGCCAGCAGCTTACGTCCAGGACAGGGACGCGAGCAGTGCTTC. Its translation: CASSLRPGQGREQCF.

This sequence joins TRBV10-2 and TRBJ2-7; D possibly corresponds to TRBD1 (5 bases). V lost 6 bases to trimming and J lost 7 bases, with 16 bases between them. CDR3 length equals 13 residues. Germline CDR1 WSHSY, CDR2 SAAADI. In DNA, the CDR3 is TGCGCCAGCAGATCAGGGCTGACTCTAGAGCAGTACTTC. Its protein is CASRSGLTLEQYF.

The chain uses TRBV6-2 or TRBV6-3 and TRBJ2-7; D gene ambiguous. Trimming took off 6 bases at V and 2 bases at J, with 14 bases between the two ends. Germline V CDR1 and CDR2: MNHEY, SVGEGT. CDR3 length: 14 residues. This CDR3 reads CASSTVRQTYEQYF. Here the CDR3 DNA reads TGTGCCAGCAGCACCGTTCGTCAAACCTACGAGCAGTACTTC.

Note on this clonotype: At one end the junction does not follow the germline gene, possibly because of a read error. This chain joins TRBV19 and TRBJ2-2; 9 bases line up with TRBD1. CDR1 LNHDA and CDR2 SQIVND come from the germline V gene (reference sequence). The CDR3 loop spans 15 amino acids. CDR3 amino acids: CASRTDRGYTGGLFF. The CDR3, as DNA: TGTGCCAGTAGGACCGACAGGGGGTACACCGGGGGGCTGTTTTTT.

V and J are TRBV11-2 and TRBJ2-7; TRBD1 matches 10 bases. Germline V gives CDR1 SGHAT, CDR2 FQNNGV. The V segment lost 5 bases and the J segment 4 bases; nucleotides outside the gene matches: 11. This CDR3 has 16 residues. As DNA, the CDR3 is TGTGCCAGCAGCCCCCCTCCGGACAGGGGGAGGTACGAGCAGTACTTC. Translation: CASSPPPDRGRYEQYF. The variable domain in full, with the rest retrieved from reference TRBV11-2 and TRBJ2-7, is EAGVAQSPRYKIIEKRQSVAFWCNPISGHATLYWYQQILGQGPKLLIQFQNNGVVDDSQLPKDRFSAERLKGVDSTLKIQPAKLEDSAVYLCASSPPPDRGRYEQYFGPGTRLTVT.

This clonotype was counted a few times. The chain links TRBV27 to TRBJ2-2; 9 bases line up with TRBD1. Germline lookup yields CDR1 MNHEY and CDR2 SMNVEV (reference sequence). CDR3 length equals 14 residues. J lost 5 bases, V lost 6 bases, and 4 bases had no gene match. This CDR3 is CASSPGQGTGELFF. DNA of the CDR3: TGTGCCAGCAGCCCGGGACAGGGTACCGGGGAGCTGTTTTTT.

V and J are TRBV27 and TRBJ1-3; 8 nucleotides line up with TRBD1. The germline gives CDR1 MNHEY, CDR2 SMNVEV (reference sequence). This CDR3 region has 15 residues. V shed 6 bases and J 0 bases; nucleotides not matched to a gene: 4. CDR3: CASSATGVSGNTIYF. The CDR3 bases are TGTGCCAGCAGCGCGACAGGGGTCTCTGGAAACACCATATATTTT.